A single TCR beta chain is shown here with its context. Sequencing used immunoSEQ multiplex PCR; TCRdb keeps in-frame clones, though not all of them. The sample holds 90,000 to 110,000 clones; around 89% are singletons and the top ten take 15% to 20%. This entry belongs to a study of control samples from healthy donors and cancer patients. Trimming shortened V by 4 bases and J by 4 bases, and 12 bases separated the two germline ends. Germline loops: CDR1 SGDLS, CDR2 YYNGEE. This CDR3 spans 14 amino acids. The chain joins TRBV9 to TRBJ1-3; possible D gene TRBD1, 6 bases. This TCR derives from a woman aged 45-59 years in good health. Sequencing was performed on blood. The CDR3 DNA follows: TGTGCCAGCAGCCTAGGGGGTAACGGAAACACCATATATTTT. It specifies CASSLGGNGNTIYF.